These 13 T cell receptor beta chains originate from one sample sequenced in a study of human T cells and chemical hapten exposure. TCRdb itself ran the RACE reads through MiXCR, one entry per CDR3 protein. The table includes approximately 68,000 distinct CDR3 sequences, over 6.5% detected once. Time point given: patch test 2, 6 weeks after DPC sensitization. Specified treatment: therapeutic diphenylcyclopropenone sensitization with weekly scalp DPC. The source was whole blood, collected in connection with sensitization to the hapten diphenylcyclopropenone (DPC). The receptors originated from a woman aged 45-65 years with alopecia areata. Some clones in this sample may be carry-over from other donors' samples.

The chain joins TRBV6-2 or TRBV6-3 to TRBJ2-7; 7 nucleotides align to TRBD1. Germline loops: CDR1 MNHEY, CDR2 SVGEGT. This CDR3 is built from 14 residues. V lost 0 bases, J lost 3 bases, and 2 bases stayed unmatched. The chain's CDR3 is CASSYSRGHYEQYF. The CDR3 coding sequence is TGTGCCAGCAGTTACTCGAGGGGGCACTACGAGCAGTACTTC.

This clonotype was seen at least ten times. J is TRBJ2-3 and V is TRBV5-1, with no clear D. V lost 4 bases to trimming and J lost 5 bases, with 14 bases between them. The CDR3 covers 14 residues. Germline CDR1 SGHRS, CDR2 YFSETQ. For the CDR3, the DNA is TGCGCCAGCAGCGCGCAGACCCTGCGAGATACGCAGTATTTT. As protein: CASSAQTLRDTQYF.

This clonotype was detected a few times. CDR3 protein: CASSGLEREAYNEQFF. The CDR3 DNA is TGTGCCAGCAGCGGCCTTGAGCGGGAGGCCTACAATGAGCAGTTCTTC. V usage is TRBV5-6 and J usage is TRBJ2-1; 9 nucleotides align to TRBD2. The CDR3 length is 16 residues. Germline CDR1 reads SGHDT; CDR2 reads YYEEEE. With V trimmed by 4 bases and J by 2 bases, 7 bases remained unmatched.

This clonotype was seen more than once but under ten times. V usage is TRBV3-1 and J usage is TRBJ1-2; TRBD1 might be the D (5 bases). CDR1 and CDR2 (germline): LGHDT, YNNKEL (reference sequence). V shed 4 bases and J shed 2 bases, with 14 bases lying between them. The CDR3 runs 15 residues. The DNA for the CDR3 is TGTGCCAGCAGCCGATACTCGGGGCCAAACTATGGCTACACCTTC. This gives the protein CASSRYSGPNYGYTF. Complete variable domain (other parts from reference TRBV3-1 and TRBJ1-2): DTAVSQTPKYLVTQMGNDKSIKCEQNLGHDTMYWYKQDSKKFLKIMFSYNNKELIINETVPNRFSPKSPDKAHLNLHINSLELGDSAVYFCASSRYSGPNYGYTFGSGTRLTVV.

This clonotype was recorded only once. With a much larger clone just one base away, this may be a read error. This chain joins TRBV6-5 and TRBJ1-2, with a possible D match to TRBD1 (6 bases). The CDR3 covers 13 residues. Germline V gene data show CDR1 as MNHEY and CDR2 as SVGAGI. CDR3 sequence: CTSSSGQLYGYTF. The CDR3 nucleotides read TGTACCAGCAGTTCTGGACAGCTCTATGGCTACACCTTC.

The chain is built from TRBV20-1 and TRBJ2-7; 9 bases match TRBD2. CDR3 length equals 15 residues. V gave up 6 bases and J gave up 3 bases; unmatched junction bases: 12. Germline V gives CDR1 DFQATT, CDR2 SNEGSKA (reference sequence). CDR3 sequence (DNA): TGCAGTGCCCCCATTTCAGCGGGAGGTCTCTACGAGCAGTACTTC. Its translation: CSAPISAGGLYEQYF.

This clonotype was observed a handful of times. The V gene is TRBV6-2 or TRBV6-3, the J gene TRBJ2-7, with D hard to call. V was shortened by 7 bases and J by 4 bases, with 17 bases between the two germline ends. There are 14 residues in the CDR3. Germline V gene data show CDR1 as MNHEY and CDR2 as SVGEGT. The CDR3 reads CASTKPGLRYEQYF. As DNA, the CDR3 is TGTGCCAGCACCAAGCCCGGCTTACGGTACGAGCAGTACTTC.

The chain combines TRBV30 with TRBJ1-1; D is unresolved. Between the trimmed V and J ends, which lost 1 base and 11 bases, there was a span of 11 bases. Germline assignment: CDR1 GTSNPN and CDR2 SVGIG (reference sequence). CDR3 length equals 11 residues. DNA for the CDR3: TGTGCCTGGAGTGGAATCAGTGGTGCTTTCTTT. Encoded protein: CAWSGISGAFF.

This clonotype was seen ten or more times. The gene calls are TRBV5-4 and TRBJ2-3; no clear D. The CDR3 totals 13 residues. Germline V gene data show CDR1 as SGHNT and CDR2 as YYREEE (reference sequence). Deletions cut 2 bases from V and 4 bases from J, with 8 bases between. The CDR3 sequence is CASSFPAADTQYF. The DNA for the CDR3 is TGTGCCAGCAGCTTCCCGGCGGCAGATACGCAGTATTTT.

This chain links TRBV15 with TRBJ2-1; 8 bases fit TRBD1. Germline-derived CDR1 and CDR2 are LNHNV and YYDKDF (reference sequence). J was trimmed by 5 bases and V by 2 bases; bases with no gene match: 5. CDR3 length: 15 amino acids. The CDR3 here is CATSRTRGPHNEQFF. DNA for the CDR3: TGTGCCACCAGCAGAACCAGGGGGCCCCACAATGAGCAGTTCTTC.

The chain is built from TRBV29-1 and TRBJ2-3; no firm D call. CDR1 is SQVTM and CDR2 is ANQGSEA in the germline V gene. V lost 4 bases to trimming and J lost 2 bases, with 10 bases between them. This CDR3 is built from 13 residues. CDR3 bases: TGCAGCGTTGCGGGTACAACCACAGATACGCAGTATTTT. Translated, it gives CSVAGTTTDTQYF.

The chain employs TRBV2 and TRBJ2-5; D is unclear. With 5 bases removed from V and 5 bases from J, the gap between germline ends came to 3 bases. From germline, CDR1 is SNHLY and CDR2 FYNNEI. The CDR3 runs 10 residues. Written as DNA, the CDR3 is TGTGCCAGCAGTATCGAGACCCAGTACTTC. Residues: CASSIETQYF.

This clonotype has at least ten counts. The rearrangement links TRBV6-5 to TRBJ2-3; 7 bases align to TRBD1. The CDR3 totals 15 residues. With 5 bases clipped from V and 6 bases from J, the junction kept 11 bases outside the gene matches. The germline V gene encodes CDR1 MNHEY and CDR2 SVGAGI. The CDR3 DNA reads as TGTGCCAGCAGTGCCCGGGACAGCGGCGCGGATACGCAGTATTTT. This codes for CASSARDSGADTQYF.